This record concerns one T cell receptor beta chain sequence. Its antigen remains unidentified. Nothing much larger sits one base from this clone, and base qualities are not available. The data belong to a study of T cell clonotyping in hematopoietic cell transplantation (dated by TCRdb to the early 2020s). The study in broad terms: Recipient samples taken before transplant were collected after cytoreduction. In the study, fewer than 150 blood samples were gathered from 35 consecutive transplant recipients and their related donors. Patient recruitment ran from 2015 to early 2017, and follow-up continued until late 2020 or death. Study-wide conclusions, independent of this receptor: The sample size was limited, and because cells were not sorted, the contributions of CD4 and CD8 repertoires could not be separated. Inverse Simpson Index values from donors and from recipients before transplant predicted broader TCR repertoire diversity after transplant. Only a small fraction of recipient repertoires overlapped donor repertoires, with over 97% appearing de novo at the given depth. After transplant, TCR diversity in recipients dropped, and pathologically expanded clonotypes climbed progressively between day 30 and day 180.

V is cut by 4 bases and J by 0 bases, and the space between the germline ends is 7 bases. The CDR3, from cysteine to phenylalanine, totals 14 residues. The DNA shown is the 42-base CDR3, in frame from base 1. The CDR1 and CDR2 encoded by the germline V gene are MDHEN and SYDVKM. With the immunoSEQ assay, which is a bias-controlled multiplex PCR relying on V- and J-specific primers, TCR beta CDR3 regions were amplified from genomic DNA. A second PCR step added a proprietary barcode and Illumina adapter sequences to the CDR3 amplicons. CDR3 libraries were sequenced on an Illumina MiSeq instrument. The published analysis was carried out like this. immunoSEQ Analyzer 3.0 was used for export and quality control, with R Bioconductor and Immunarch used for downstream analyses. Only productive rearrangements in the normalized downsampled data set were used to calculate repertoire metrics. Pathologically expanded clonotypes were defined as those larger than 5 templates in the normalized cohort. The Inverse Simpson Index served as the measure of repertoire diversity. To capture all clonotypes, the CMV-specificity analyses were run on the non-normalized data set. TCRdb carries this immuneACCESS record with in-frame sequences only. Its versions omit some clonotypes, under half of them owing to an unresolved V gene in the studies checked, with the rest unexplained. The V and J calls and clone size come from that table; D and trimming were worked out from the DNA. Across this sample there are several thousand clones, with roughly 84% seen only once. The ten largest clones add up to 25% to 35% of the sample.

Read against the paper, the sample's time point label means: recipient sample about 28 days before transplant, after cytoreduction. Blood from recipients was drawn roughly 28 days before transplant, then again at days 30, 100 and 180 after transplant. Nuclei Lysis Solution was used to extract genomic DNA from fresh or cryopreserved unfractionated peripheral blood mononuclear cells. The sequence was collected from a woman aged 60-75 years with acute myeloid leukemia. Some clones in this sample may be carry-over from other donors' samples. Recombination joined TRBV28 with TRBJ2-1; no D gene can be assigned with confidence. The input for sequencing was peripheral blood mononuclear cells, taken before stem cell transplant. The CDR3 has the sequence CASSSANSYNEQFF. At the DNA level, the sequence is TGTGCCAGCAGTTCAGCTAACTCCTACAATGAGCAGTTCTTC.